This is a list of T cell receptor beta chains from one sample in a study of CD8 T cells in Susac syndrome. TCRdb analysed the immunoSEQ multiplex PCR reads with MiXCR anew, one entry per CDR3 protein. Altogether fewer than 200,000 distinct CDR3 sequences are present, approximately 95% being singletons, with the ten largest covering 0.09% to 0.12%. What was sequenced was CD4+ T cells from PBMCs. These receptors all come from a human donor in good health. Each CDR3 is given with its conserved first and last residue. Each record gives: D gene, J gene, clone size, V gene, CDR3 protein, CDR3 DNA. A D gene is named only where the DNA matches it firmly. Part of the rows lack a size; the others show once, few, many or a class for expanded clones.

D: -
J: TRBJ2-7
size: -
V: TRBV6-6
CDR3: CASSSSAYEQHF
DNA: TGTGCCAGCAGTTCCTCAGCTTACGAGCAGCACTTC

D: TRBD2
J: TRBJ2-3
size: -
V: TRBV7-2
CDR3: CASSGGLATWDTQYF
DNA: TGTGCCAGCAGCGGGGGACTAGCGACATGGGATACGCAGTATTTT

D: -
J: TRBJ1-1
size: -
V: TRBV3-1
CDR3: CASSPRNSNAGSLFF
DNA: TGTGCCAGCAGCCCTCGGAATAGTAACGCCGGAAGCTTATTCTTT

D: -
J: TRBJ2-5
size: -
V: TRBV7-7
CDR3: CASSLGQRKETQYF
DNA: TGTGCTAGCAGCTTAGGACAGAGAAAAGAGACCCAGTACTTC

D: -
J: TRBJ1-5
size: -
V: TRBV5-1
CDR3: CASSPAPREPQHF
DNA: TGCGCCAGCAGCCCAGCGCCCCGTGAGCCCCAGCATTTT

D: -
J: TRBJ2-7
size: -
V: TRBV5-1
CDR3: CASSLGDVKGSYEQYF
DNA: TGCGCCAGCAGCTTGGGCGATGTCAAGGGGTCCTACGAGCAGTACTTC

D: TRBD2
J: TRBJ2-1
size: -
V: TRBV3-1
CDR3: CASSRVERGGHYNEQFF
DNA: TGTGCCAGCAGCCGAGTTGAGCGGGGGGGCCATTACAATGAGCAGTTCTTC

D: -
J: TRBJ1-1
size: -
V: TRBV3-1
CDR3: CASRAGARDTEAFF
DNA: TGTGCCAGCAGGGCCGGGGCCAGGGACACTGAAGCTTTCTTT

D: -
J: TRBJ2-1
size: -
V: TRBV28
CDR3: CASSLTGINEQFF
DNA: TGTGCCAGCAGTTTAACAGGGATCAATGAGCAGTTCTTC

D: -
J: TRBJ1-1
size: once
V: TRBV12-3/TRBV12-4
CDR3: CASRLLVQGAEAFF
DNA: TGTGCCAGCAGGCTACTAGTACAGGGCGCTGAAGCTTTCTTT

D: -
J: TRBJ1-5
size: -
V: TRBV7-8
CDR3: CASSNPNDNQPQHF
DNA: TGTGCCAGCAGCAATCCCAATGACAATCAGCCCCAGCATTTT

D: TRBD2
J: TRBJ2-3
size: -
V: TRBV6-5
CDR3: CASSWETSRWATQYF
DNA: TGTGCCAGCAGTTGGGAGACTAGCCGGTGGGCTACGCAGTATTTT

D: -
J: TRBJ2-1
size: -
V: TRBV3-1
CDR3: CASSRSGAFNEQFF
DNA: TGTGCCAGCAGCCGCAGCGGAGCGTTTAATGAGCAGTTCTTC

D: -
J: TRBJ2-5
size: -
V: TRBV14
CDR3: CASSRDQTRGTQYF
DNA: TGTGCCAGCAGCCGGGACCAAACAAGGGGGACCCAGTACTTC

D: TRBD1
J: TRBJ2-3
size: -
V: TRBV12-3/TRBV12-4
CDR3: CASSGGPTGGRTDTQYF
DNA: TGTGCCAGCAGTGGCGGTCCGACAGGGGGCCGGACAGATACGCAGTATTTT

D: TRBD1
J: TRBJ1-2
size: -
V: TRBV20-1
CDR3: CSASGGQGRSNYGYTF
DNA: TGCAGTGCTAGCGGGGGACAGGGGCGATCAAACTATGGCTACACCTTC

D: -
J: TRBJ2-3
size: -
V: TRBV2
CDR3: CASRAVFRITSTDTQYF
DNA: TGTGCCAGCAGGGCAGTATTCCGTATCACTAGCACAGATACGCAGTATTTT

D: -
J: TRBJ1-4
size: -
V: TRBV6-2/TRBV6-3
CDR3: CASSYAWGHEKLFF
DNA: TGTGCCAGCAGTTACGCATGGGGGCATGAAAAACTGTTTTTT

D: TRBD1
J: TRBJ1-1
size: -
V: TRBV19
CDR3: CASSTDRAGEAFF
DNA: TGTGCCAGTAGTACCGACAGGGCAGGAGAAGCTTTCTTT

D: TRBD1
J: TRBJ1-1
size: -
V: TRBV5-4
CDR3: CASSFGQGNTEAFF
DNA: TGTGCCAGCAGTTTTGGACAGGGGAACACTGAAGCTTTCTTT

D: TRBD2
J: TRBJ2-1
size: -
V: TRBV12-3/TRBV12-4
CDR3: CASSSTAGGEFF
DNA: TGTGCCAGCAGTTCAACAGCGGGAGGGGAGTTCTTC

D: TRBD1
J: TRBJ2-7
size: -
V: TRBV5-1
CDR3: CASSFIQGAKNALEQYF
DNA: TGCGCCAGCAGCTTTATACAGGGGGCAAAGAATGCCCTCGAGCAGTACTTC

D: -
J: TRBJ2-3
size: -
V: TRBV14
CDR3: CASSEGSTQYF
DNA: TGTGCCAGCAGCGAAGGAAGTACGCAGTATTTT

D: TRBD1
J: TRBJ1-1
size: -
V: TRBV28
CDR3: CASSQGGVNTEAFF
DNA: TGTGCCAGCAGCCAGGGGGGCGTGAACACTGAAGCTTTCTTT

D: -
J: TRBJ2-6
size: -
V: TRBV28
CDR3: CASSGRISGANVLTF
DNA: TGTGCCAGTAGTGGGAGGATCTCTGGGGCCAACGTCCTGACTTTC

D: TRBD2
J: TRBJ2-1
size: -
V: TRBV3-1
CDR3: CASAGTSGGSSYNEQFF
DNA: TGTGCCAGCGCAGGGACTAGCGGGGGTAGCTCCTACAATGAGCAGTTCTTC

D: -
J: TRBJ1-6
size: -
V: TRBV3-1
CDR3: CASSHERNSPLHF
DNA: TGTGCCAGCAGCCACGAAAGGAATTCACCCCTCCACTTT

D: TRBD1
J: TRBJ1-1
size: -
V: TRBV7-9
CDR3: CASSADRGEAFF
DNA: TGTGCCAGCAGCGCCGACAGGGGTGAAGCTTTCTTT

D: -
J: TRBJ2-2
size: -
V: TRBV5-1
CDR3: CASSPRTKGTGELFF
DNA: TGCGCCAGCAGCCCGCGGACAAAGGGGACCGGGGAGCTGTTTTTT

D: TRBD2
J: TRBJ2-1
size: -
V: TRBV3-1
CDR3: CASSQTSGYNEQFF
DNA: TGTGCCAGCAGCCAAACTAGCGGCTACAATGAGCAGTTCTTC

D: TRBD1
J: TRBJ1-6
size: -
V: TRBV20-1
CDR3: CSALDRGNSPLHF
DNA: TGCAGTGCTCTTGACAGGGGAAACTCACCCCTCCACTTT

D: -
J: TRBJ2-7
size: -
V: TRBV3-1
CDR3: CASSRSNGFTYEQYF
DNA: TGTGCCAGCAGTCGTAGTAACGGGTTTACCTACGAGCAGTACTTC

D: TRBD1
J: TRBJ2-1
size: -
V: TRBV5-4
CDR3: CASSLVGGVYEQFF
DNA: TGTGCCAGCAGCTTGGTAGGGGGCGTCTATGAGCAGTTCTTC

D: -
J: TRBJ2-5
size: -
V: TRBV6-1
CDR3: CASSEAGTPQETQYF
DNA: TGTGCCAGCAGTGAAGCGGGGACCCCTCAAGAGACCCAGTACTTC

D: -
J: TRBJ2-4
size: -
V: TRBV7-2
CDR3: CASSSRVNSAKNIQYF
DNA: TGTGCCAGCAGCTCCAGGGTTAATTCGGCCAAAAACATTCAGTACTTC

D: -
J: TRBJ2-1
size: once
V: TRBV7-2
CDR3: CASSLRHQQFF
DNA: TGTGCCAGCAGCTTGCGGCACCAGCAGTTCTTC

D: TRBD2
J: TRBJ2-1
size: -
V: TRBV30
CDR3: CAWAPGLAGVGKQFF
DNA: TGTGCCTGGGCTCCGGGACTAGCGGGGGTCGGGAAGCAGTTCTTC

D: -
J: TRBJ2-2
size: -
V: TRBV9
CDR3: CASSAESPSPTGELFF
DNA: TGTGCCAGCAGCGCCGAGTCCCCTAGCCCCACCGGGGAGCTGTTTTTT

D: -
J: TRBJ2-7
size: -
V: TRBV3-1
CDR3: CASTADRSYEQYF
DNA: TGTGCCAGCACCGCGGACAGATCCTACGAGCAGTACTTC

D: -
J: TRBJ1-6
size: -
V: TRBV7-2
CDR3: CASSLSGSDNSPLHF
DNA: TGTGCCAGCAGCTTAAGTGGGTCTGATAATTCACCCCTCCACTTT

D: -
J: TRBJ2-3
size: -
V: TRBV24-1
CDR3: CATSGGTGLGGTDTQYF
DNA: TGTGCCACCAGTGGAGGTACCGGCCTGGGGGGCACAGATACGCAGTATTTT